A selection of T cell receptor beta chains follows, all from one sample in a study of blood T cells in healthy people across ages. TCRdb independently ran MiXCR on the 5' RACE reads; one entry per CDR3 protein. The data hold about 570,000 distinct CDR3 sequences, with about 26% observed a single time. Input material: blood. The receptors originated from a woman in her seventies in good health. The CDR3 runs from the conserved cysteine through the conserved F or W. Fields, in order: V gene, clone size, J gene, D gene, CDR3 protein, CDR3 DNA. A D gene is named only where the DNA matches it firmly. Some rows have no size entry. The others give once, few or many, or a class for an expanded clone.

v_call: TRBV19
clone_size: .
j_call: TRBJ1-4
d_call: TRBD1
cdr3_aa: CASSTRQGVKEKLLF
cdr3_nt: TGTGCCAGTTCGACACGACAGGGAGTAAAGGAAAAACTGCTTTTT

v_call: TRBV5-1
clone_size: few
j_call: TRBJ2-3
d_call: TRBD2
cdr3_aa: CASSKGTSFADTQYF
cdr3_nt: TGCGCCAGCAGCAAAGGGACTAGCTTCGCAGATACGCAGTATTTT

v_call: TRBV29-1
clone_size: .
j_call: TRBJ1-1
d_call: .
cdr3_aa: CSVAKGFTEAFF
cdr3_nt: TGCAGCGTTGCGAAGGGTTTCACTGAAGCTTTCTTT

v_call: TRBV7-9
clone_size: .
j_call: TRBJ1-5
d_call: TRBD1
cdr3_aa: CASSLEPGQGYSNQPQHF
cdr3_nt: TGTGCCAGCAGCTTAGAGCCGGGACAGGGATATAGCAATCAGCCCCAGCATTTT

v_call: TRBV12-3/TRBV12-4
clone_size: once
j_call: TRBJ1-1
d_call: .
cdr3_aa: CASSLRETGEAFF
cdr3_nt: TGTGCCAGCAGTTTAAGGGAAACAGGTGAAGCTTTCTTT

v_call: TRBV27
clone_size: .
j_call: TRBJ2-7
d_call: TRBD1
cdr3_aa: CASRGQAFSYEQYF
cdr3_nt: TGTGCCAGCAGGGGACAGGCATTCTCCTACGAGCAGTACTTC

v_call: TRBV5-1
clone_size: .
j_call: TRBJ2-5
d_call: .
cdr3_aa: CASSLSIGTQETQYF
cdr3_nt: TGCGCCAGCAGCTTGAGCATCGGAACCCAAGAGACCCAGTACTTC

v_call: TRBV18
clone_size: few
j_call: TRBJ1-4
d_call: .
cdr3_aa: CASSVWVNEKLFF
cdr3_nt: TGTGCCAGCTCAGTCTGGGTTAATGAAAAACTGTTTTTT

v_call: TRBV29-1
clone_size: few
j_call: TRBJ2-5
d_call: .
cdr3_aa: CSVEVRGETQYF
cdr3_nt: TGCAGCGTTGAAGTTCGGGGGGAGACCCAGTACTTC

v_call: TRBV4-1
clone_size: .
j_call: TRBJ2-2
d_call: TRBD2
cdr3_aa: CASSLAGEVTGELFF
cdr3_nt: TGCGCCAGCAGCCTAGCGGGAGAAGTCACCGGGGAGCTGTTTTTT

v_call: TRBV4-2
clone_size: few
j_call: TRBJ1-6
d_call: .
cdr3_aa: CASRPAPGRQDSPLHF
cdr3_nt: TGTGCCAGCCGCCCAGCGCCGGGACGTCAAGATTCACCCCTCCACTTT

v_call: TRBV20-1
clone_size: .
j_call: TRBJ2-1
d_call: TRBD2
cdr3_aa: CSAREGTSSYNEQFF
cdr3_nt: TGCAGTGCTAGAGAGGGGACTAGCTCCTACAATGAGCAGTTCTTC

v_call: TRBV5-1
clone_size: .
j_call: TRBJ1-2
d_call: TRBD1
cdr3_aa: CASSPGTENYGYTF
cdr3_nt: TGCGCCAGCAGCCCCGGGACAGAGAACTATGGCTACACCTTC

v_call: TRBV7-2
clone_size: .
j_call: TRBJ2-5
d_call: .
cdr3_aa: CASSQNPETQYF
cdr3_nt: TGTGCCAGCAGCCAAAATCCGGAGACCCAGTACTTC

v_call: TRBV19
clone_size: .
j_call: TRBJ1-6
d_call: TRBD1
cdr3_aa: CASSAGQGTPPLHF
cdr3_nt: TGTGCCAGTAGTGCGGGACAGGGAACGCCACCCCTCCACTTT

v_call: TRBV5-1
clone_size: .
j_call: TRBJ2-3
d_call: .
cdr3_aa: CASSPPYGGQEEQYF
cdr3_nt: TGCGCCAGCAGCCCCCCTTACGGGGGGCAAGAGGAGCAGTATTTT

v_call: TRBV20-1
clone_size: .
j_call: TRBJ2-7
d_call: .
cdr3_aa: CSASSGGQASEQYF
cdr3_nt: TGCAGTGCTAGCTCTGGGGGGCAGGCTTCCGAGCAGTACTTC

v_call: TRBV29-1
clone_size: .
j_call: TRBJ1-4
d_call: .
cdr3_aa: CSVSGGRSEKLFF
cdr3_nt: TGCAGCGTGTCCGGGGGTCGGAGTGAAAAACTGTTTTTT

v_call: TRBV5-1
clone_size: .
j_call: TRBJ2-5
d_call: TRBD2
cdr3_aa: CASSIGLAGDQETQYF
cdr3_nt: TGCGCCAGCAGCATCGGACTAGCGGGGGACCAAGAGACCCAGTACTTC

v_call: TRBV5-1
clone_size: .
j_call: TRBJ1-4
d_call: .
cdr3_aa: CASSPGSVDEKLFF
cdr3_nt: TGCGCCAGCAGCCCAGGGTCAGTAGATGAAAAACTGTTTTTT

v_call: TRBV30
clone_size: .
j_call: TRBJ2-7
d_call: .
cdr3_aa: CAWSWGDKQYF
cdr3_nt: TGTGCCTGGTCATGGGGGGACAAGCAGTACTTC

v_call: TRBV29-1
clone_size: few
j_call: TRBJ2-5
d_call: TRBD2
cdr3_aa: CSPATSGETQYF
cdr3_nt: TGCAGCCCCGCGACTAGCGGAGAGACCCAGTACTTC

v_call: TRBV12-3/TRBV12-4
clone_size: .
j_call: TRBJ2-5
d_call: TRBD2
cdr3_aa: CASSVTGRGGDETQYF
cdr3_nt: TGTGCCAGCAGTGTAACCGGGCGGGGGGGCGATGAGACCCAGTACTTC

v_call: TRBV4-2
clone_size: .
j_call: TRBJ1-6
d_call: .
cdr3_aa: CASSQALLRMGISPLHF
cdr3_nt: TGTGCCAGCAGCCAAGCCCTGTTAAGGATGGGCATCTCACCCCTCCACTTT

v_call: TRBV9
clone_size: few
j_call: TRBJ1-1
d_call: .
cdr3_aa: CASSVGSRAEAFF
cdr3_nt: TGTGCCAGCAGCGTAGGGTCCCGCGCTGAAGCTTTCTTT

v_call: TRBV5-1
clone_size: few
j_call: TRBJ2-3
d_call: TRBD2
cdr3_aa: CASTLWRGGTDTQYF
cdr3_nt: TGCGCCAGCACCCTGTGGCGGGGGGGGACAGATACGCAGTATTTT

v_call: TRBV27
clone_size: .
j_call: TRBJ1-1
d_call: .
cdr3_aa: CASSLGPDAVAFF
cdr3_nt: TGTGCCAGCAGTCTTGGACCTGACGCGGTAGCTTTCTTT

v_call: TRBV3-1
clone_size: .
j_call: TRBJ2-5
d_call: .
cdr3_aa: CASSPGGADQETQYF
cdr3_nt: TGTGCCAGCAGCCCTGGGGGGGCCGACCAGGAGACCCAGTACTTC

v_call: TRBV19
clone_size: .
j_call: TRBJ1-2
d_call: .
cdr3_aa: CASSITWGGDYGYTF
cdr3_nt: TGTGCCAGTAGTATAACCTGGGGAGGGGACTATGGCTACACCTTC

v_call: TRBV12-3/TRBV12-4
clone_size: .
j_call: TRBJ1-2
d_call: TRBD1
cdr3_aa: CASSLRGQIRYGYTF
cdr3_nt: TGTGCCAGCAGTTTAAGGGGGCAAATACGCTATGGCTACACCTTC

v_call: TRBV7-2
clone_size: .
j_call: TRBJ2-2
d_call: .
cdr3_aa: CASSLRQGGSTGELFF
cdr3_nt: TGTGCCAGCAGTCTAAGACAGGGAGGAAGCACCGGGGAGCTGTTTTTT